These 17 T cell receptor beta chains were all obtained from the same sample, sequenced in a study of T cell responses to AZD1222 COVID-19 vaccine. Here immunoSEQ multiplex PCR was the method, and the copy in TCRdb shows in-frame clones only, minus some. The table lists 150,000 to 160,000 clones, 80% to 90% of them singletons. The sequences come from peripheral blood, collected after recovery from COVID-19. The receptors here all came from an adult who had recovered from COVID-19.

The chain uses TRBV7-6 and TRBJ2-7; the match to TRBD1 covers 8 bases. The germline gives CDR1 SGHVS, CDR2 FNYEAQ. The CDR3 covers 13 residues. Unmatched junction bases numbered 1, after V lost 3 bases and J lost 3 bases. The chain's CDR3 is CASSFGQGYEQYF. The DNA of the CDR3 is TGTGCCAGCAGCTTCGGACAGGGCTACGAGCAGTACTTC.

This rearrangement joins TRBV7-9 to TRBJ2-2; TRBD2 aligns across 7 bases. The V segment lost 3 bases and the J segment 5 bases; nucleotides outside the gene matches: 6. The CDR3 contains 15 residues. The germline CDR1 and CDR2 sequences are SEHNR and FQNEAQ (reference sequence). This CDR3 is CASSFGDYLTGELFF. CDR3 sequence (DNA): TGTGCCAGCAGCTTTGGGGACTATCTAACCGGGGAGCTGTTTTTT.

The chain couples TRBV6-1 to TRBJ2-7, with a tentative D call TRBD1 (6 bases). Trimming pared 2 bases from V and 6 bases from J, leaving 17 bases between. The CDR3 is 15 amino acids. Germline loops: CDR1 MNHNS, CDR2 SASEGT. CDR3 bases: TGTGCCAGCAGTGAAATATCGCAGGGGCTAGGCGAGCAGTACTTC. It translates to CASSEISQGLGEQYF.

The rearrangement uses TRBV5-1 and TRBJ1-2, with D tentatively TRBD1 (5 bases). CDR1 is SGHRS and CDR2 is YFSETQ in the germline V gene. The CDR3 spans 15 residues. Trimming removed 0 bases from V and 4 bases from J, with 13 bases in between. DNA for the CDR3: TGCGCCAGCAGCTTGGACGGGGCAGTTAGCTATGGCTACACCTTC. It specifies CASSLDGAVSYGYTF.

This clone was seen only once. In DNA, the CDR3 is TGTGCCAGCAGCTTAGTCGGAGGGGGGTCTTTGGCTGAAGCTTTCTTT. Translation gives CASSLVGGGSLAEAFF. This chain links TRBV7-8 with TRBJ1-1; D perhaps matches TRBD1 (6 bases). The CDR3 loop spans 16 amino acids. The V end lost 1 base, the J end lost 6 bases, and 18 bases lay between the germline ends. The germline gives CDR1 SGHVS, CDR2 FQNEAQ.

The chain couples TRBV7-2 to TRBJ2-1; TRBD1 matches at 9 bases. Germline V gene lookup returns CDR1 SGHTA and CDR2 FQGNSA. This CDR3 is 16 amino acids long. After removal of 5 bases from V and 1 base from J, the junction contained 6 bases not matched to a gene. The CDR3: CASSPFGTGSYNEQFF. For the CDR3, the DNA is TGTGCCAGCAGCCCGTTCGGGACAGGGTCCTACAATGAGCAGTTCTTC.

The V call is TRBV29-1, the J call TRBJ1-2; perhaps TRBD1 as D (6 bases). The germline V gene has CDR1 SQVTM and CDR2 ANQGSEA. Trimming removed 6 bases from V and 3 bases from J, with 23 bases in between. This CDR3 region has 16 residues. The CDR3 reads CSVSLSRSGDHYGYTF. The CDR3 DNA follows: TGCAGCGTCAGCCTATCTAGGTCAGGGGACCACTATGGCTACACCTTC.

This CDR3 is CASSQGRGTRLAGVIGEQFF. As DNA, the CDR3 is TGTGCCAGCAGCCAAGGAAGGGGGACCCGACTAGCGGGAGTGATTGGTGAGCAGTTCTTC. The V gene is TRBV3-1 (or the pseudogene TRBV3-2), the J gene TRBJ2-1, with TRBD2 identical over 12 bases. CDR3 length equals 20 residues. Unmatched junction bases numbered 19, after V lost 1 base and J lost 9 bases. Germline CDR1 reads LGHDT; CDR2 reads YNNKEL (reference sequence).

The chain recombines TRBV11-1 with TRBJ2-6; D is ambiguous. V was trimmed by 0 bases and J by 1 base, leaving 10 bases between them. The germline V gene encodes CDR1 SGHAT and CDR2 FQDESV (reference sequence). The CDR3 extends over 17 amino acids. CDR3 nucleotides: TGTGCCAGCAGCTTAGCCTCGGGCCTGTCTGGGGCCAACGTCCTGACTTTC. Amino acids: CASSLASGLSGANVLTF.

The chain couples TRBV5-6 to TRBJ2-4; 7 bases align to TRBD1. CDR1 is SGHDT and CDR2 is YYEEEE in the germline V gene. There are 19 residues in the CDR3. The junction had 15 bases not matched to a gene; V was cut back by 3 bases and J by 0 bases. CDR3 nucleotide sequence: TGTGCCAGCAGCTACCGAGACAGGGTGCCCTTTCTAGCCAAAAACATTCAGTACTTC. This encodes CASSYRDRVPFLAKNIQYF.

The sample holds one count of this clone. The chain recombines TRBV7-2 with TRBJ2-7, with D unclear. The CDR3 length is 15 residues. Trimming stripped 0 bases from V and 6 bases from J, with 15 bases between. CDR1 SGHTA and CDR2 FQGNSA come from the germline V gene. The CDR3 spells CASSLAGSSRTEQYF. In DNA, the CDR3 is TGTGCCAGCAGCTTAGCGGGGTCTAGTCGCACCGAGCAGTACTTC.

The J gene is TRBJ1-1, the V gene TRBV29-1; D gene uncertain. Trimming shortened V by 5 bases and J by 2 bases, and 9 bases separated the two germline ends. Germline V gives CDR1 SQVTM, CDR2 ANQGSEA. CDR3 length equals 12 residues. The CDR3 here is CSVSGPNTEAFF. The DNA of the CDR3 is TGCAGCGTTTCCGGGCCAAACACTGAAGCTTTCTTT.

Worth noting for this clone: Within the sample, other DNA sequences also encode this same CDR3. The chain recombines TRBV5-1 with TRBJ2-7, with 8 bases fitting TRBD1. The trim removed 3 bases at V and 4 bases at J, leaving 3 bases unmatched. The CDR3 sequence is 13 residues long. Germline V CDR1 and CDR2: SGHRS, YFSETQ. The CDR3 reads CASSWDRQYEQYF. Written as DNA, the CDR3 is TGCGCCAGCAGCTGGGACAGGCAGTACGAGCAGTACTTC.

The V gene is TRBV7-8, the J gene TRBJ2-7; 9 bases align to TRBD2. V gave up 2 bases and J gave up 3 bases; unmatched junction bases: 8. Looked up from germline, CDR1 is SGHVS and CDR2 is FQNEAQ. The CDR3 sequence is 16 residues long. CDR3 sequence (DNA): TGTGCCAGCAGCTTATGGGCGAGCGGGGGGAACTACGAGCAGTACTTC. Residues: CASSLWASGGNYEQYF.

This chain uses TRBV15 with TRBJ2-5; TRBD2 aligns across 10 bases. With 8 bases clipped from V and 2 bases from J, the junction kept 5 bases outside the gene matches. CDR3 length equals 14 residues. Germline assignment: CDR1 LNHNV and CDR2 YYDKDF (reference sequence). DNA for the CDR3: TGTGCCACCGAAGGACTAGCGGTGCAAGAGACCCAGTACTTC. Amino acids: CATEGLAVQETQYF. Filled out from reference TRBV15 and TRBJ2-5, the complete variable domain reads DAMVIQNPRYQVTQFGKPVTLSCSQTLNHNVMYWYQQKSSQAPKLLFHYYDKDFNNEADTPDNFQSRRPNTSFCFLDIRSPGLGDTAMYLCATEGLAVQETQYFGPGTRLLVL.

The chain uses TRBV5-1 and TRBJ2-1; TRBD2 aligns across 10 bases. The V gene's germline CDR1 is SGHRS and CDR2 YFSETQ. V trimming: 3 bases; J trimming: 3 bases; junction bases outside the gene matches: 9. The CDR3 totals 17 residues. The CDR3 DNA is TGCGCCAGCAGCTCCACTCAACTAGCGGGGAACTACAATGAGCAGTTCTTC. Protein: CASSSTQLAGNYNEQFF. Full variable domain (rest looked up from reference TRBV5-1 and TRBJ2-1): KAGVTQTPRYLIKTRGQQVTLSCSPISGHRSVSWYQQTPGQGLQFLFEYFSETQRNKGNFPGRFSGRQFSNSRSEMNVSTLELGDSALYLCASSSTQLAGNYNEQFFGPGTRLTVL.

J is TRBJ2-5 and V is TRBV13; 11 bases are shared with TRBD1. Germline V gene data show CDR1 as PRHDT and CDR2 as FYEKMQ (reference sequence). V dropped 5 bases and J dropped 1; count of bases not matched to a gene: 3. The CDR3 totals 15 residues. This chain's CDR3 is CASSAGTGGQETQYF. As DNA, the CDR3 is TGTGCCAGCAGCGCCGGGACAGGGGGCCAAGAGACCCAGTACTTC.